This T cell receptor (beta chain) was found in a study of control samples from healthy donors and cancer patients. This clone was counted a few times. Additional DNA sequences in this sample encode the identical CDR3. The assay was immunoSEQ multiplex PCR, and TCRdb's table has in-frame clones only and misses some. The sample yields 260,000 or so clones, roughly four fifths seen once. V lost 1 base to trimming and J lost 3 bases, with 3 bases between them. Germline assignment: CDR1 DFQATT and CDR2 SNEGSKA (reference sequence). CDR3 length: 11 amino acids. Sequencing input: PBMCs. The sequence was collected from a woman aged 55-70 years with lung cancer. V gene TRBV20-1 combines with J gene TRBJ1-1; D is undetermined. CDR3 nucleotides: TGCAGTGCTAGAGGAGACACTGAAGCTTTCTTT. Encoded protein: CSARGDTEAFF.